Ten or more counts support the clone carrying this T cell receptor beta chain. What it recognizes is unknown. Germline CDR1 and CDR2: MNHNY and SVGAGI (reference sequence). Trimming shortened V by 2 bases and J by 8 bases, and 18 bases separated the two germline ends. This CDR3 comprises 16 residues. The data were obtained in a study of T cell repertoires in cytomegalovirus infection. For the study at large: As its CMV epitopes, the study selected recently identified HLA-C-restricted and well-studied HLA-B-restricted targets. Public TCR beta signatures provided an indication of both CMV infection and a matching HLA type.

TCRdb re-called the reads through MiXCR, storing one row per CDR3 protein. In the table there are some 270,000 distinct CDR3 sequences, roughly a fifth of which are singletons. General study points: People with CMV and the relevant HLA were identified by cumulative public TCR beta family frequency. Clonotypes of TCR beta that were HLA-C-restricted and CMV-specific dominated the ex vivo response.

The sample in question was cultured PBMCs, obtained from culture after CMV antigen stimulation. This sequence was found in a human donor in good health (CMV status not recorded). Some clones in this sample may be carry-over from other donors' samples. The chain combines TRBV6-6 with TRBJ1-4, with D possibly matching TRBD1 (5 bases). The CDR3 sequence: CASSYNRQSMGEKLFF. The CDR3 bases are TGTGCCAGCAGTTACAACAGACAGTCCATGGGGGAAAAACTGTTTTTT.